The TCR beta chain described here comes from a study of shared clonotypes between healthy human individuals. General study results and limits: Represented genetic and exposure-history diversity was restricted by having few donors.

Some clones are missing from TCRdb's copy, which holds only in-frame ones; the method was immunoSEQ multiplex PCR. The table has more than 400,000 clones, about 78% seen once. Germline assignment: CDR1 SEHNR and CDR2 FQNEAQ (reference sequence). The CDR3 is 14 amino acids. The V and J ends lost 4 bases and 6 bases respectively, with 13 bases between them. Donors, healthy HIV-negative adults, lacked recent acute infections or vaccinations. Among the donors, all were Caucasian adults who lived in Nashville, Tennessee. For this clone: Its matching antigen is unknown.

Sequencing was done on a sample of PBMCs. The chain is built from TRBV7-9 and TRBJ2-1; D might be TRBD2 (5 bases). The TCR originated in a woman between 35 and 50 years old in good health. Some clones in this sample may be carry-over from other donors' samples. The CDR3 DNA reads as TGTGCCAGCAGCTCCAAGATTGAGGGCAATGAGCAGTTCTTC. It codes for CASSSKIEGNEQFF.